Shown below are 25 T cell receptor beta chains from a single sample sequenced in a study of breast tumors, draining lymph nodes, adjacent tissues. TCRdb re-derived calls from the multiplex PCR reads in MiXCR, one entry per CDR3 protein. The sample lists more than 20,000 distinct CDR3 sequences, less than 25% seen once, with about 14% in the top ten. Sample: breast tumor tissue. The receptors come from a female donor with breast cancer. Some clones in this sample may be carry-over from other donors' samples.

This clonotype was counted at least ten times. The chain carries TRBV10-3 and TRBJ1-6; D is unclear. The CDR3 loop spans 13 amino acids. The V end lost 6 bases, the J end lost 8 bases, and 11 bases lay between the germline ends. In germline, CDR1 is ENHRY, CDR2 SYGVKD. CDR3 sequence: CAISPDGYSPLHF. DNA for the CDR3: TGTGCCATCAGCCCGGACGGGTATTCACCCCTCCACTTT.

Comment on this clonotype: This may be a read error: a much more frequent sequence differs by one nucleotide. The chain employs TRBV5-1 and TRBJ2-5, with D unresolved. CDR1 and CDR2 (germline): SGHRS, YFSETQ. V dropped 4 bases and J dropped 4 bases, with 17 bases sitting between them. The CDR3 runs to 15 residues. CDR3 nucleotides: TGCGCCAGCAGCGTGGGAATTGACTCAAGAGAGACCCAGTACTTC. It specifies CASSVGIDSRETQYF.

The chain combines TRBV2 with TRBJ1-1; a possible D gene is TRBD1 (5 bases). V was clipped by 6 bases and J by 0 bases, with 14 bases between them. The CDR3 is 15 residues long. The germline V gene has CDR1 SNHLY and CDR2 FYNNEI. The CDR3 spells CASRVGATMNTEAFF. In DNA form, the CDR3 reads TGTGCCAGCAGGGTTGGGGCGACCATGAACACTGAAGCTTTCTTT.

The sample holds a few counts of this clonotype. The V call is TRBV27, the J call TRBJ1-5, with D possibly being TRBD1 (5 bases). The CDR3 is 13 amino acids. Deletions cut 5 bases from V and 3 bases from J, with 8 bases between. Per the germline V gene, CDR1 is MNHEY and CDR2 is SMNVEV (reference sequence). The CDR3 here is CASSRQINQPQHF. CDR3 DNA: TGTGCCAGCAGTCGACAGATCAATCAGCCCCAGCATTTT.

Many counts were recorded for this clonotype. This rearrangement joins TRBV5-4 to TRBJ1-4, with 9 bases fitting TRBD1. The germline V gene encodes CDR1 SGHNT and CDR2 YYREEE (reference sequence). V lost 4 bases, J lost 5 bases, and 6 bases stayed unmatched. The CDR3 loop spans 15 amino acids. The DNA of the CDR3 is TGTGCCAGCAGCAATACGACAGGGGGAAATGAAAAACTGTTTTTT. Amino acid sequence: CASSNTTGGNEKLFF.

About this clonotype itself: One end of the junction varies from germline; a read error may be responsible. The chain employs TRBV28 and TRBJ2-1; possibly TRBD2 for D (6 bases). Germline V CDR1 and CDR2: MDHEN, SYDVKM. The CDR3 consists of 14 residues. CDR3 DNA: TGTGCCAGCAGTCCGCTAGCGCAATACAATGAGCAGCTCTTC. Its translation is CASSPLAQYNEQLF.

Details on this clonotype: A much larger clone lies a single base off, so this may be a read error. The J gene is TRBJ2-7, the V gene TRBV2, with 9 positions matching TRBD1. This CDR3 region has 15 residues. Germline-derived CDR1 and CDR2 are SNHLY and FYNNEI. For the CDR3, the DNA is TGTACCAGCAACCTAGAACAGGGGGCGGGCTACGAGCAGTACTTC. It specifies CTSNLEQGAGYEQYF.

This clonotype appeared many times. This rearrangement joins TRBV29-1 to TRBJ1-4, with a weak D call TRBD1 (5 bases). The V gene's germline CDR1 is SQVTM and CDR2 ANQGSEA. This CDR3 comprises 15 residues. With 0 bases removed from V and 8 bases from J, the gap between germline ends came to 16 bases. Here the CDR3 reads CSVEDFQAKGEKLFF. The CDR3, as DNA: TGCAGCGTTGAAGATTTCCAGGCAAAGGGGGAAAAACTGTTTTTT.

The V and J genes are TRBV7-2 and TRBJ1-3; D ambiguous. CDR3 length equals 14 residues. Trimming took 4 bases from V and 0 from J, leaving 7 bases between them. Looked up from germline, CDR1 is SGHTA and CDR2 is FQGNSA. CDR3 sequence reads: CASSSDYSGNTIYF. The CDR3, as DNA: TGTGCCAGCAGCTCCGACTACTCTGGAAACACCATATATTTT. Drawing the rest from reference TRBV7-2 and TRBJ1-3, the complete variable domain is GAGVSQSPSNKVTEKGKDVELRCDPISGHTALYWYRQSLGQGLEFLIYFQGNSAPDKSGLPSDRFSAERTGGSVSTLTIQRTQQEDSAVYLCASSSDYSGNTIYFGEGSWLTVV.

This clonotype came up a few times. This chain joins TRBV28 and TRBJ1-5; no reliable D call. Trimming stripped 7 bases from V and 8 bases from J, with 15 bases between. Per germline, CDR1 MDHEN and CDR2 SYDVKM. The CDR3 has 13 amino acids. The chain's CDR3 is CASIGPGGEPQHF. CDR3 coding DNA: TGTGCCAGCATCGGGCCCGGCGGTGAGCCCCAGCATTTT.

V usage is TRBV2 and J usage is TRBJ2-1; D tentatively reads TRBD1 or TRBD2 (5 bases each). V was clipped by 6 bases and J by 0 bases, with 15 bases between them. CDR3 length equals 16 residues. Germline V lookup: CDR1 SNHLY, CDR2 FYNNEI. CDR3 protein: CASRMGTQSSYNEQFF. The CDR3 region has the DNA TGTGCCAGCAGAATGGGGACCCAGAGCTCCTACAATGAGCAGTTCTTC.

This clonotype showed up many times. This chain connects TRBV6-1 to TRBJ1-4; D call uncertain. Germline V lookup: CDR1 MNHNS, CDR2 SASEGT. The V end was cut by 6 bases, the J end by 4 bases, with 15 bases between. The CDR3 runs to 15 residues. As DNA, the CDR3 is TGTGCCAGCAGCCCTTTTTGGGCGAGTAATGAAAAACTGTTTTTT. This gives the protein CASSPFWASNEKLFF.

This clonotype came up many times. CDR3 bases: TGTGCCTGGAGTAGAGGGGGCAACTATGGCTACACCTTC. Protein product: CAWSRGGNYGYTF. The chain combines TRBV30 with TRBJ1-2, with 7 bases fitting TRBD1. The CDR3 extends over 13 amino acids. Germline assignment: CDR1 GTSNPN and CDR2 SVGIG (reference sequence). V lost 2 bases, J lost 2 bases, and 2 bases stayed unmatched.

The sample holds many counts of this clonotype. CDR3 loop: CASSGLAGTYNEQFF. CDR3 coding DNA: TGTGCCAGCTCGGGACTAGCGGGAACCTACAATGAGCAGTTCTTC. The V and J genes are TRBV6-1 and TRBJ2-1; 13 bases map to TRBD2. There are 15 residues in the CDR3. Unmatched junction bases numbered 3, after V lost 8 bases and J lost 2 bases. Germline CDR1 is MNHNS and CDR2 is SASEGT.

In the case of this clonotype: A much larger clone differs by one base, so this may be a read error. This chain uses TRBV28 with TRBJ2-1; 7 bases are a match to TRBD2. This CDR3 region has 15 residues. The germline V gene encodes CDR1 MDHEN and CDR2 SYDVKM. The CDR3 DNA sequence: TGTGCCAGCAGGCGAGCGGGAAGCTCCTACAATGAGCAGCTCTTC. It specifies CASRRAGSSYNEQLF.

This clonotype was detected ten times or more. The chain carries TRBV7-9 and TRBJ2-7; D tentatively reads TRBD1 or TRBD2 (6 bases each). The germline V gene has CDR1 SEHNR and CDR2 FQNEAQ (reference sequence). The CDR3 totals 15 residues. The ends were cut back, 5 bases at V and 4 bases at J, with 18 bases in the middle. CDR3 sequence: CASSPQGGGEYEQYF. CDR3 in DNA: TGTGCCAGCAGCCCACAGGGCGGCGGGGAGTACGAGCAGTACTTC. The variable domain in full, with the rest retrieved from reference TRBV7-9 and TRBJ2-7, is DTGVSQNPRHKITKRGQNVTFRCDPISEHNRLYWYRQTLGQGPEFLTYFQNEAQLEKSRLLSDRFSAERPKGSFSTLEIQRTEQGDSAMYLCASSPQGGGEYEQYFGPGTRLTVT.

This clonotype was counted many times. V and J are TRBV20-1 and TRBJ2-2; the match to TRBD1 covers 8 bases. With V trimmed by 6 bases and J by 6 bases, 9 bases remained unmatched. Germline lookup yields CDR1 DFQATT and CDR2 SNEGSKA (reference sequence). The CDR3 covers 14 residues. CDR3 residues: CSAPWTGLAGELFF. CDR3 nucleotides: TGCAGTGCCCCGTGGACAGGGTTGGCCGGGGAGCTGTTTTTT.

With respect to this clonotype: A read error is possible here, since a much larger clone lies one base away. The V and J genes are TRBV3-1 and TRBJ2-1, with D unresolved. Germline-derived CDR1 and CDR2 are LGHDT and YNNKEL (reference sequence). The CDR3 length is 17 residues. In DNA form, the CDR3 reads TGTGACAGCAGCCAAGATTCAGGCCGAGTAACCTACAATGAGCAGTTCTTC. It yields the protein CDSSQDSGRVTYNEQFF.

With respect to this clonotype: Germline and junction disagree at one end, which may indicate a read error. In nucleotides, the CDR3 is TGTGCCAGCAGTTTCCGAGACGGACTCACGGATACGCTGTATTTT. Translating it yields CASSFRDGLTDTLYF. The chain uses TRBV27 and TRBJ2-3; maybe TRBD2 (5 bases). CDR1 MNHEY and CDR2 SMNVEV come from the germline V gene (reference sequence). The CDR3 is 15 amino acids.

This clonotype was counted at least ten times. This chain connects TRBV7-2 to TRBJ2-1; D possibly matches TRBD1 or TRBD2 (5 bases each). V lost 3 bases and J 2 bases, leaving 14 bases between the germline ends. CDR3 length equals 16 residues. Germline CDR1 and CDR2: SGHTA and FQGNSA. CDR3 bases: TGTGCCAGCAGCTTTTATCGGGACCGCCCCTACAATGAGCAGTTCTTC. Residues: CASSFYRDRPYNEQFF.

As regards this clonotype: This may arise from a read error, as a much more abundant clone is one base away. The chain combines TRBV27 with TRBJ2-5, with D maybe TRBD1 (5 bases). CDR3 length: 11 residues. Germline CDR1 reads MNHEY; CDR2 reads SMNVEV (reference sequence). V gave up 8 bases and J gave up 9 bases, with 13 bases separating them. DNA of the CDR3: TGTGCCAGCCCCACCCCCAGGGCCCAGTACTTC. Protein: CASPTPRAQYF.

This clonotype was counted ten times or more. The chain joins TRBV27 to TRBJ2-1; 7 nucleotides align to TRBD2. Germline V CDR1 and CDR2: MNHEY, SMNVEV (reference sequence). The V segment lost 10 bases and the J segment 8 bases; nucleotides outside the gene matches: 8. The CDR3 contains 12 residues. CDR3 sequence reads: CATKGDYYEQFF. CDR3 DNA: TGTGCCACCAAAGGGGACTATTATGAGCAGTTCTTC.

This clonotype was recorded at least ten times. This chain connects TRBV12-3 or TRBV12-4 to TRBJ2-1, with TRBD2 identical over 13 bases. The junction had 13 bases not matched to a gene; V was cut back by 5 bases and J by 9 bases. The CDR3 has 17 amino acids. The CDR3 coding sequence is TGTGCCAGCAGTCGACCACTAGCGGGAGGGCCTATGGGTGAGCAGTTCTTC. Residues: CASSRPLAGGPMGEQFF.

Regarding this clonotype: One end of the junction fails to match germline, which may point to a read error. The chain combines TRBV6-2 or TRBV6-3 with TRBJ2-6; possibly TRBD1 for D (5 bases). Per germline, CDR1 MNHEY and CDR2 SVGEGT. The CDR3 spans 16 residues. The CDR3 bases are TGTGCCAGCAGTTCTCAGGGATTCTCTGGGGCCAACGCCCTGACTTTC. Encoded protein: CASSSQGFSGANALTF.

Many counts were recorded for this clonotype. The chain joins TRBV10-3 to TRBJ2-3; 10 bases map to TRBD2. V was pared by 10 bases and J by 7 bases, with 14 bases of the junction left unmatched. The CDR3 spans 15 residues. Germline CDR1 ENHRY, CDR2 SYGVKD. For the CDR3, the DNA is TGTGCCACACGGACCCCAGCGGGAGGGGTGAATACGCAGTATTTT. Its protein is CATRTPAGGVNTQYF.